The sequence of this T cell receptor (beta chain) was determined in a study of T cell responses to AZD1222 COVID-19 vaccine. Whole-study results and caveats: Without day 14 samples, only post-peak T cell repertoires were studied. White British ancestry dominated among donors, who included more females, and clonal diversity was possibly underestimated. Breadth and depth of Spike-specific TCRs rose after two AZD1222 doses.

The ends were cut back, 3 bases at V and 1 base at J, with 9 bases in the middle. CDR1 and CDR2 from the germline V gene are DFQATT and SNEGSKA (reference sequence). This CDR3 spans 13 amino acids. A note on this clone: Its antigen is as yet unknown.

Profiling relied on immunoSEQ multiplex PCR, and the TCRdb table lists in-frame clones only, not all of them. The top ten hold approximately 7% of the sample, which has about 150,000 clones, about 85% seen once. The sample here was peripheral blood, taken after recovery from COVID-19. This chain uses TRBV20-1 with TRBJ1-2; D gene unclear. This clonotype was obtained from an adult who had recovered from COVID-19. The CDR3, as DNA: TGCAGTGCTAGTTTGGCCAGTAACTATGGCTACACCTTC. This sequence encodes CSASLASNYGYTF.